One T cell receptor (beta chain) is described in this entry. Its antigen is undetermined. The sample originates from a study of cytomegalovirus exposure and HLA in healthy donors. The CDR3 sequence is 12 residues long. The germline V and J ends were trimmed by 5 bases and 1 base, with 5 bases remaining between them. Germline V lookup: CDR1 LNHDA, CDR2 SQIVND (reference sequence). The PCR was carried out with 60 Vbeta primers and 13 Jbeta primers. Repertoires were generated with immunoSEQ multiplex PCR, while TCRdb's copy carries only in-frame clones and drops some. The sample has 90,000 to 100,000 clones. Notes on the study in general: The study listed roughly 160 cytomegalovirus-associated TCR beta chains. In vitro work confirmed that a few CMV-associated chains recognize CMV antigens. Certain indistinguishable V segments, among them TRBV6-2 and TRBV6-3, were excluded. Later analysis associated a missense DCLRE1C variant with TCR beta V- and J-gene trimming.

The TCR was taken from a woman in her twenties or thirties in good health and CMV-seronegative. The sample was PBMCs. The chain employs TRBV19 and TRBJ1-1; perhaps TRBD1 as D (5 bases). CDR3 bases: TGTGCCAGTAGTGACAGGAACACTGAAGCTTTCTTT. This translates into CASSDRNTEAFF.